Included here is one T cell receptor beta chain sequence, with context. Primers for the PCR totalled 60 Vbeta and 13 Jbeta. The repertoire was sequenced with immunoSEQ multiplex PCR; TCRdb's copy has only in-frame clones and lacks some. Of roughly 150,000 clones in the sample, about three quarters were seen once. These data are taken from a study of cytomegalovirus exposure and HLA in healthy donors. V lost 6 bases and J lost 7, with 9 bases in between. Germline assignment: CDR1 DFQATT and CDR2 SNEGSKA (reference sequence). The length of the CDR3 is 10 residues. The TCR comes from a man between 18 and 29 years old in good health and CMV-seropositive. The rearrangement links TRBV20-1 to TRBJ1-1, with D possibly matching TRBD1 (6 bases). Material for sequencing was PBMCs. CDR3 coding DNA: TGCAGTGCCCCGGACAGTGAAGCTTTCTTT. Residues: CSAPDSEAFF.